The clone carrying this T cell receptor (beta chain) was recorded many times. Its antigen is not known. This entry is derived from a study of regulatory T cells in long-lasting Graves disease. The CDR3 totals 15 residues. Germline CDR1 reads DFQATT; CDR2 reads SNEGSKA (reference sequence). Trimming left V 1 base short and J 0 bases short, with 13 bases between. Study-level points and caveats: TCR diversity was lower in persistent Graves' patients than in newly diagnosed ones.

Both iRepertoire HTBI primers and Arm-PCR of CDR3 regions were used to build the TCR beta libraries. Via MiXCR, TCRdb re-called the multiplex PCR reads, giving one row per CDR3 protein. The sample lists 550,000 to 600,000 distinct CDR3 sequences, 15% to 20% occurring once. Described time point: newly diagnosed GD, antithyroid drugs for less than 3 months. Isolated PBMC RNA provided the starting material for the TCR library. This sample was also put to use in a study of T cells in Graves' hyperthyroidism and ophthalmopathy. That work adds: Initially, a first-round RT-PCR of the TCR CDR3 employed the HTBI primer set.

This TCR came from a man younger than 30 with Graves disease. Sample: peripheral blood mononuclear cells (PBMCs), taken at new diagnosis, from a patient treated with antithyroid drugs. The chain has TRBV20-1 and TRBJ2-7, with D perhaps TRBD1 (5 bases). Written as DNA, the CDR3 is TGCAGTGCTAGAGCTTGGGGCGTAGACTCCTACGAGCAGTACTTC. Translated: CSARAWGVDSYEQYF.